This T cell receptor beta chain originates from a study of T cell repertoires in cytomegalovirus infection. Study context: In public TCR beta signatures, there were indications of both CMV infection and matching HLA type.

This clonotype was observed many times. Its cognate antigen is unknown. In TCRdb, the reads were re-called with MiXCR into one record per CDR3 protein. The table includes fewer than 80,000 distinct CDR3 sequences, about 3.8% detected once. Study-level points and caveats: The ex vivo response was dominated by HLA-C-restricted CMV-specific TCR beta clonotypes.

This TCR was recovered from a human donor in good health (CMV status not recorded). Some clones in this sample may be carry-over from other donors' samples. The sample was PBMCs.

DNA of the CDR3: TGTGCCAGCAGCTTAGCTCAGGTTCTACGCACAGATACGCAGTATTTT. Translated: CASSLAQVLRTDTQYF. The chain combines TRBV7-2 with TRBJ2-3; D remains ambiguous. There are 16 residues in the CDR3. From germline, CDR1 is SGHTA and CDR2 FQGNSA. V was trimmed by 0 bases and J by 1 base, leaving 11 bases between them.